Below, 12 T cell receptor beta chains from the same sample are listed, as sequenced in a study of blood T cell repertoires in COVID-19. TCRdb's table, derived via immunoSEQ multiplex PCR, lists solely in-frame clones and lacks some. The sample lists about 310,000 clones, 87% occurring once. Sequenced input: peripheral blood. The receptors were gathered from a man over 45 with active or convalescent COVID-19.

This clone was observed a handful of times. The gene calls are TRBV6-5 and TRBJ2-7, with 8 bases fitting TRBD1. V was clipped by 6 bases and J by 1 base; unmatched bases: 8. Germline V gene sequence: CDR1 MNHEY, CDR2 SVGAGI. The CDR3 runs 15 residues. The CDR3 DNA reads as TGTGCCAGCAGACCGACGACAGGGGCGTCCTACGAGCAGTACTTC. This gives the protein CASRPTTGASYEQYF.

This chain links TRBV28 with TRBJ1-2; D gene ambiguous. Trimming pared 3 bases from V and 3 bases from J, leaving 8 bases between. The CDR3 is 13 amino acids. CDR1 and CDR2 from the germline V gene are MDHEN and SYDVKM. The CDR3 reads CASSFGGDYGYTF. For the CDR3, the DNA is TGTGCCAGCAGTTTTGGCGGGGACTATGGCTACACCTTC.

The rearrangement links TRBV9 to TRBJ2-7, with 7 bases aligning to TRBD1. Trimming cost V 2 bases and J 1 base; bases outside gene matches: 9. CDR1 and CDR2 from the germline V gene are SGDLS and YYNGEE. The CDR3 extends over 16 amino acids. This CDR3 is CASSVGPPGQSYEQYF. The DNA of the CDR3 is TGTGCCAGCAGCGTGGGACCTCCGGGACAGTCCTACGAGCAGTACTTC.

V gene TRBV6-5 combines with J gene TRBJ2-1, with 16 nucleotides matching TRBD2. V dropped 8 bases and J dropped 5; count of bases not matched to a gene: 3. Germline V gene sequence: CDR1 MNHEY, CDR2 SVGAGI. The CDR3 runs to 15 residues. This CDR3 is CASHGTSGGDNEQFF. CDR3 nucleotide sequence: TGTGCCAGCCACGGGACTAGCGGGGGGGACAATGAGCAGTTCTTC.

This clone was counted once. V and J are TRBV4-3 and TRBJ1-1, with D hard to call. V lost 0 bases to trimming and J lost 1 base, with 6 bases between them. Germline V lookup: CDR1 LGHNA, CDR2 YSLEER. This CDR3 has 14 residues. The CDR3 here is CASSQEWRNTEAFF. Here the CDR3 DNA reads TGCGCCAGCAGCCAAGAGTGGAGGAACACTGAAGCTTTCTTT.

The chain uses TRBV12-3 or TRBV12-4 and TRBJ2-3, with D unclear. This CDR3 contains 13 residues. V shed 4 bases and J shed 2 bases, with 7 bases lying between them. CDR3: CASSSRATDTQYF. The CDR3 coding sequence is TGTGCCAGCAGTTCGAGAGCCACAGATACGCAGTATTTT.

The gene calls are TRBV10-2 and TRBJ2-7; TRBD1 matches at 7 bases. V dropped 0 bases and J dropped 3; count of bases not matched to a gene: 8. The germline gives CDR1 WSHSY, CDR2 SAAADI. This CDR3 contains 16 residues. CDR3 residues: CASSESGTASFYEQYF. The CDR3 coding sequence is TGCGCCAGCAGTGAGTCAGGGACAGCGAGCTTCTACGAGCAGTACTTC.

This clone was observed a single time. This chain connects TRBV7-9 to TRBJ2-1, with D possibly matching TRBD2 (6 bases). V shed 7 bases and J shed 0 bases, with 22 bases lying between them. From germline, CDR1 is SEHNR and CDR2 FQNEAQ (reference sequence). The CDR3 is made up of 18 amino acids. The CDR3 spells CASTAGSDGGASYNEQFF. CDR3 in DNA: TGTGCCAGCACCGCCGGATCAGACGGGGGAGCCTCCTACAATGAGCAGTTCTTC.

This chain joins TRBV6-5 and TRBJ1-3; a weak D match, TRBD1 (6 bases). The CDR3 runs 15 residues. The ends were cut back, 0 bases at V and 0 bases at J, with 6 bases in the middle. Germline values: CDR1 MNHEY, CDR2 SVGAGI. The CDR3 region is CASSYSTGSGNTIYF. In nucleotides, the CDR3 is TGTGCCAGCAGTTACTCGACAGGCTCTGGAAACACCATATATTTT.

V and J are TRBV4-1 and TRBJ1-2; 10 positions agree with TRBD1. This CDR3 spans 17 amino acids. Unmatched junction bases numbered 8, after V lost 0 bases and J lost 4 bases. Germline loops: CDR1 MGHRA, CDR2 YSYEKL. The CDR3 protein is CASSQDQGTGEIYGYTF. The CDR3 nucleotides are TGCGCCAGCAGCCAAGATCAGGGGACAGGGGAAATCTATGGCTACACCTTC.

The rearrangement uses TRBV9 and TRBJ2-7; D is ambiguous. V lost 0 bases, J lost 3 bases, and 7 bases lay in between. Germline V gene sequence: CDR1 SGDLS, CDR2 YYNGEE. This CDR3 spans 13 amino acids. The CDR3 DNA reads TGTGCCAGCAGCGTAGTCTCGGGCTACGAGCAGTACTTC. Protein product: CASSVVSGYEQYF.

This clone showed up just a few times. The chain combines TRBV28 with TRBJ2-7; D not certain. Germline loops: CDR1 MDHEN, CDR2 SYDVKM. The V end was cut by 5 bases, the J end by 7 bases, with 9 bases between. This CDR3 has 11 amino acids. The CDR3 sequence: CASSSPLEQYF. The CDR3 DNA sequence: TGTGCCAGCAGTAGCCCGCTAGAGCAGTACTTC.